This entry is about one T cell receptor (beta chain). Its antigen is unknown. Sequence at one end of the junction differs from germline and may be a read error. The same CDR3 is also encoded by other DNA sequences in this sample. The germline gives CDR1 MDHEN, CDR2 SYDVKM. The CDR3 contains 15 residues. Clones were sequenced by immunoSEQ multiplex PCR, and TCRdb holds only the in-frame ones, with some missing. The data hold just over 2,000,000 clones, with around 96% observed a single time. The sample is drawn from a study of shared clonotypes between healthy human individuals. Notes on the study in general: Among the subsets, naive ones generally showed larger estimated richness than memory ones.

Naive-designated CD8 cells lacked CD45RO, were positively enriched for CCR7, and omitted terminally differentiated effector memory CD45RA+ cells. The rearrangement joins TRBV28 to TRBJ1-5; TRBD1 matches 12 bases. Sample: naive CD8+ T cells sorted from blood. The source is a man younger than 30 in good health. CDR3 amino acids: CASSFGTGGNQPQHF. The CDR3 DNA follows: TGTGCCAGCAGTTTCGGGACAGGGGGCAATCAGCCTCAGCATTTT. The full variable domain, with the rest looked up from reference TRBV28 and TRBJ1-5, is DVKVTQSSRYLVKRTGEKVFLECVQDMDHENMFWYRQDPGLGLRLIYFSYDVKMKEKGDIPEGYSVSREKKERFSLILESASTNQTSMYLCASSFGTGGNQPQHFGDGTRLSIL.